The 26 T cell receptor beta chains in this list originate from one sample, sequenced in a study of T cell responses to AZD1222 COVID-19 vaccine (dated by TCRdb to 2020 to 2022). This specimen's time point label, per the study, means: about 28 days (+/-7) after the second vaccine dose. The library was produced with the immunoSEQ multiplex PCR assay. What TCRdb holds here is the immuneACCESS table cut down to in-frame rearrangements. Part of the clones is not present; checked against another copy, under half of the missing clones reflect an unresolved V gene, and the others are unexplained. The sample records approximately 150,000 clones, around 90% of which are singletons. Clones ranked in the top ten supply about 3.3% of the sample. The specimen was peripheral blood, collected 28 days after the second AZD1222 dose. The receptor set was obtained from an adult who received the AZD1222 COVID-19 vaccine.

The chain employs TRBV5-1 and TRBJ1-6, with D possibly matching TRBD1 (6 bases). V dropped 4 bases and J dropped 6 bases, with 11 bases sitting between them. Looked up from germline, CDR1 is SGHRS and CDR2 is YFSETQ. This CDR3 is 14 amino acids long. Here the CDR3 reads CASSLGTRNSPLHF. In DNA, the CDR3 is TGCGCCAGCAGCCTAGGGACACGTAATTCACCCCTCCACTTT.

This sequence joins TRBV4-1 and TRBJ1-2; D uncertain. Germline CDR1 reads MGHRA; CDR2 reads YSYEKL. Trimming took 4 bases from V and 10 from J, leaving 25 bases between them. The CDR3 length is 16 residues. The CDR3 sequence is CASSLTPLREGRTYTF. The CDR3 nucleotides read TGCGCCAGCAGCCTAACCCCTCTCCGGGAAGGAAGAACCTACACCTTC.

J is TRBJ1-4 and V is TRBV19; D might be TRBD1 (5 bases). Germline CDR1 LNHDA, CDR2 SQIVND (reference sequence). This CDR3 spans 13 amino acids. V was cut by 5 bases and J by 6 bases, with 10 bases left in between. As DNA, the CDR3 is TGTGCCAGTAGTTCCCGGGGGTATGAAAAACTGTTTTTT. Protein product: CASSSRGYEKLFF.

The chain couples TRBV7-9 to TRBJ2-7; possible D gene TRBD2, 5 bases. The V end lost 10 bases, the J end lost 5 bases, and 24 bases lay between the germline ends. This CDR3 has 15 amino acids. CDR1 is SEHNR, CDR2 FQNEAQ, per germline (reference sequence). The CDR3 region has the DNA TGTGCCATAGTACGACACGACGGAAACGGGGACGAGCAGTACTTC. Protein: CAIVRHDGNGDEQYF.

The V gene is TRBV10-3, the J gene TRBJ2-2; possibly TRBD1 for D (6 bases). This CDR3 has 13 amino acids. The germline V and J ends were trimmed by 8 bases and 5 bases, with 12 bases remaining between them. Germline loops: CDR1 ENHRY, CDR2 SYGVKD. CDR3 DNA sequence: TGTGCCATCCGGGACACAAAAACCGGGGAGCTGTTTTTT. As protein: CAIRDTKTGELFF.

This clone has just one count. The chain recombines TRBV4-3 with TRBJ1-2; possibly TRBD1 for D (5 bases). Per the germline V gene, CDR1 is LGHNA and CDR2 is YSLEER. Trimming took off 0 bases at V and 6 bases at J, with 17 bases between the two ends. The CDR3 consists of 16 residues. As DNA, the CDR3 is TGCGCCAGCAGCCAAGACCACAGGAGAAGCGGGAATGGCTACACCTTC. Encoded protein: CASSQDHRRSGNGYTF.

This clone was counted only a few times. The chain employs TRBV7-9 and TRBJ2-3; 10 positions match TRBD2. Germline-derived CDR1 and CDR2 are SEHNR and FQNEAQ (reference sequence). Trimming at V came to 3 bases and at J to 1 base, leaving 10 bases not matched to a gene. The CDR3 totals 18 residues. CDR3 protein: CASSFPPRLAGRTDTQYF. CDR3 DNA: TGTGCCAGCAGCTTTCCCCCAAGACTAGCGGGTCGCACAGATACGCAGTATTTT.

The rearrangement links TRBV9 to TRBJ1-6; 7 bases agree with TRBD1. CDR1 is SGDLS and CDR2 is YYNGEE in the germline V gene. The V gene end was trimmed by 4 bases and the J gene end by 7 bases; junction bases not matched to a gene: 8. The CDR3 totals 15 residues. The CDR3 DNA reads TGTGCCAGCAGCCTTCGAGGGGGCAGAAATTCACCCCTCCACTTT. It codes for CASSLRGGRNSPLHF.

The chain recombines TRBV30 with TRBJ2-7, with 14 bases identical to TRBD2. Germline trimming cut 4 bases from V and 4 bases from J; bases unmatched to any gene: 3. CDR1 is GTSNPN, CDR2 SVGIG, per germline (reference sequence). The CDR3 loop spans 14 amino acids. CDR3 bases: TGTGCCTGGAAGGGGACTAGCGGGAGATACGAGCAGTACTTC. Its translation is CAWKGTSGRYEQYF.

The genes are TRBV18 and TRBJ2-2, with D perhaps given as TRBD1 or TRBD2 (6 bases each). This CDR3 has 15 residues. CDR1 KGHSH and CDR2 LQKENI come from the germline V gene. The V end was cut by 0 bases, the J end by 6 bases, with 11 bases between. CDR3 loop: CASSPPERGAGELFF. CDR3 DNA sequence: TGTGCCAGCTCACCACCTGAAAGGGGGGCCGGGGAGCTGTTTTTT.

The J gene is TRBJ2-7, the V gene TRBV7-2; D is unresolved. CDR1 is SGHTA and CDR2 is FQGNSA in the germline V gene. The CDR3 extends over 12 amino acids. Trimming took off 6 bases at V and 4 bases at J, with 10 bases between the two ends. CDR3 in amino acids: CASSPNLYEQYF. The CDR3 bases are TGTGCCAGCAGTCCGAACTTGTACGAGCAGTACTTC.

This clone was seen more than once but under ten times. CDR3 amino acids: CASSDRGRIQPQHF. For the CDR3, the DNA is TGCGCCAGCAGTGATAGGGGGCGTATTCAGCCCCAGCATTTT. The rearrangement joins TRBV10-2 to TRBJ1-5; 7 nucleotides line up with TRBD1. There are 14 residues in the CDR3. J was trimmed by 6 bases and V by 3 bases; bases with no gene match: 5. Germline values: CDR1 WSHSY, CDR2 SAAADI.

The V call is TRBV9, the J call TRBJ2-5, with D perhaps TRBD1 or TRBD2 (5 bases each). Deletions cut 0 bases from V and 2 bases from J, with 14 bases between. The length of the CDR3 is 16 residues. Germline assignment: CDR1 SGDLS and CDR2 YYNGEE. The CDR3 spells CASSVVPLEGQETQYF. The CDR3 nucleotides read TGTGCCAGCAGCGTAGTTCCCCTAGAGGGGCAAGAGACCCAGTACTTC.

This chain links TRBV9 with TRBJ2-7; the D is unclear. Germline values: CDR1 SGDLS, CDR2 YYNGEE. V was cut by 0 bases and J by 2 bases, with 6 bases left in between. The CDR3 length is 13 residues. The CDR3 bases are TGTGCCAGCAGCGTAGAGCCAACCTACGAGCAGTACTTC. It codes for CASSVEPTYEQYF.

This sequence joins TRBV2 and TRBJ2-1; TRBD2 matches 8 bases. V was clipped by 2 bases and J by 4 bases; unmatched bases: 4. The CDR3 length is 15 residues. Per the germline V gene, CDR1 is SNHLY and CDR2 is FYNNEI. In DNA form, the CDR3 reads TGTGCCAGCAGTGAAACTAGCGGACAATACAATGAGCAGTTCTTC. Amino acids: CASSETSGQYNEQFF.

The chain employs TRBV28 and TRBJ2-1; tentatively, D is TRBD2 (6 bases). The germline V gene has CDR1 MDHEN and CDR2 SYDVKM. Between the trimmed V and J ends, which lost 4 bases and 6 bases, there was a span of 13 bases. This CDR3 spans 14 amino acids. The CDR3 loop reads CASSSRDWSNEQFF. DNA of the CDR3: TGTGCCAGCAGTTCCCGGGACTGGTCCAATGAGCAGTTCTTC.

This chain connects TRBV7-2 to TRBJ2-7, with 8 bases identical to TRBD2. The germline CDR1 and CDR2 sequences are SGHTA and FQGNSA. There are 14 residues in the CDR3. The trim removed 5 bases at V and 4 bases at J, leaving 7 bases unmatched. The CDR3 DNA reads TGTGCCAGCAGCGCCGGGACTAGTTCGTACGAGCAGTACTTC. Its protein is CASSAGTSSYEQYF.

J is TRBJ1-3 and V is TRBV19; no firm D call. CDR1 LNHDA and CDR2 SQIVND come from the germline V gene (reference sequence). Trimming stripped 1 base from V and 0 bases from J, with 7 bases between. This CDR3 region has 15 residues. The CDR3 sequence is CASSIGPSSGNTIYF. CDR3 nucleotide sequence: TGTGCCAGTAGTATAGGGCCCAGCTCTGGAAACACCATATATTTT. The full variable domain, its missing parts supplied by reference TRBV19 and TRBJ1-3, is DGGITQSPKYLFRKEGQNVTLSCEQNLNHDAMYWYRQDPGQGLRLIYYSQIVNDFQKGDIAEGYSVSREKKESFPLTVTSAQKNPTAFYLCASSIGPSSGNTIYFGEGSWLTVV.

This clone was observed a single time. This chain connects TRBV9 to TRBJ1-3; no clear D. Germline V CDR1 and CDR2: SGDLS, YYNGEE. CDR3 length: 15 residues. The germline V and J ends were trimmed by 0 bases and 3 bases, with 10 bases remaining between them. The CDR3 spells CASSVGSFGGNTIYF. The CDR3 nucleotides read TGTGCCAGCAGCGTAGGCTCTTTCGGTGGAAACACCATATATTTT.

This chain joins TRBV6-5 and TRBJ2-7, with 14 nucleotides matching TRBD2. This CDR3 region has 16 residues. The V gene end was trimmed by 2 bases and the J gene end by 5 bases; junction bases not matched to a gene: 5. CDR1 MNHEY and CDR2 SVGAGI come from the germline V gene. This chain's CDR3 is CASSYAGTSGRDEQYF. In nucleotides, the CDR3 is TGTGCCAGCAGTTACGCAGGGACTAGCGGGAGAGACGAGCAGTACTTC.

The V call is TRBV30, the J call TRBJ2-5; no clear D gene. The V gene's germline CDR1 is GTSNPN and CDR2 SVGIG (reference sequence). CDR3 length: 13 residues. V dropped 3 bases and J dropped 5 bases, with 13 bases sitting between them. The chain's CDR3 is CAWSRPFRETQYF. The CDR3 region has the DNA TGTGCCTGGAGCCGACCTTTCAGGGAGACCCAGTACTTC.

This chain connects TRBV6-6 to TRBJ2-1, with 11 bases fitting TRBD2. This CDR3 is built from 15 residues. Germline V gives CDR1 MNHNY, CDR2 SVGAGI (reference sequence). V shed 5 bases, J shed 7 bases, and the junction held 7 bases outside the gene matches. The CDR3 DNA reads TGTGCCAGCAGTGCACTAGCGGGAGTAGGGAATGAGCAGTTCTTC. It codes for CASSALAGVGNEQFF.

This clone appeared a few times. CDR3 sequence (DNA): TGCGCCAGCAGCTTCTATATCCAAACAGGGTCCGATACGCAGTATTTT. Its translation is CASSFYIQTGSDTQYF. This chain links TRBV5-1 with TRBJ2-3; tentatively, D is TRBD1 (6 bases). The germline gives CDR1 SGHRS, CDR2 YFSETQ. The CDR3 is 16 amino acids. The V and J ends lost 2 bases and 6 bases respectively, with 19 bases between them.

The V and J genes are TRBV18 and TRBJ1-2; TRBD1 matches 9 bases. This CDR3 comprises 17 residues. The germline V gene encodes CDR1 KGHSH and CDR2 LQKENI. V shed 3 bases and J 4 bases; nucleotides not matched to a gene: 12. The CDR3: CASSPLMRDRVGYGYTF. CDR3 nucleotide sequence: TGTGCCAGCTCACCGTTGATGCGGGACAGGGTAGGCTATGGCTACACCTTC.

This chain uses TRBV6-5 with TRBJ2-2; no clear D. Germline values: CDR1 MNHEY, CDR2 SVGAGI. The CDR3 runs to 13 residues. Trimming stripped 5 bases from V and 5 bases from J, with 9 bases between. This chain's CDR3 is CASSPVPTGELFF. CDR3 nucleotides: TGTGCCAGCAGTCCCGTTCCTACCGGGGAGCTGTTTTTT.

J is TRBJ2-1 and V is TRBV3-1 (or the pseudogene TRBV3-2), with 12 bases lining up with TRBD2. CDR1 and CDR2 (germline): LGHDT, YNNKEL (reference sequence). This CDR3 spans 17 amino acids. J gave up 0 bases and V 3 bases, and 3 bases lay outside the gene matches. The CDR3 DNA sequence: TGTGCCAGCAGCCACTTGACTAGCGGGGGCTCCTACAATGAGCAGTTCTTC. Translation gives CASSHLTSGGSYNEQFF.